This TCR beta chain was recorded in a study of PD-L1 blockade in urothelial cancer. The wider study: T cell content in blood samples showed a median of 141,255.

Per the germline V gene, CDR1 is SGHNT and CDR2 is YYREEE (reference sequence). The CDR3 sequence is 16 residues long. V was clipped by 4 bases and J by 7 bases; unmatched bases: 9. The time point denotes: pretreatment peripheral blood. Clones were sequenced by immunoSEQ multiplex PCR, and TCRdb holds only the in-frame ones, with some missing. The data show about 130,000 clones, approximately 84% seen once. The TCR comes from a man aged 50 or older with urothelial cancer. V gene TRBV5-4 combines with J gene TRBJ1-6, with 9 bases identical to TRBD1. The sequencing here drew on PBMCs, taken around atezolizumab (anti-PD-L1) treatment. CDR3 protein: CASSQLPGTGNSPLHF. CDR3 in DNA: TGTGCCAGCAGCCAGCTCCCCGGGACAGGGAATTCACCCCTCCACTTT. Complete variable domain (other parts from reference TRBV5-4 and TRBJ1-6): ETGVTQSPTHLIKTRGQQVTLRCSSQSGHNTVSWYQQALGQGPQFIFQYYREEENGRGNFPPRFSGLQFPNYSSELNVNALELDDSALYLCASSQLPGTGNSPLHFGNGTRLTVT.